This T cell receptor beta chain stems from a study of cytomegalovirus exposure and HLA in healthy donors. PCR used 60 Vbeta primers and 13 Jbeta primers. Authors' data handling: Roughly 11 million shared chains were among the about 80 million unique TCR beta chains that a later analysis counted. This table comes from immunoSEQ multiplex PCR, and its TCRdb copy is limited to in-frame clones, with some not included. The V and J calls and the clone size are those of that table, but D and trimming were determined from the DNA. Of fewer than 300,000 clones detected, 75% to 85% appear once; the ten largest clones hold about 0.3%. CDR1 is SGHAT, CDR2 FQNNGV, per germline. The CDR3 consists of 17 residues. With 6 bases clipped from V and 5 bases from J, the junction kept 13 bases outside the gene matches. The study's findings and limits: Investigators reported approximately 150 TCR beta chains as tied to cytomegalovirus.

Concerning this clone: Its matching antigen is unknown.

Sequenced material: PBMCs. This sequence originates from a girl aged 2-10 years in good health and CMV-seronegative. This chain links TRBV11-2 with TRBJ2-2, with 9 bases that match TRBD2. CDR3 bases: TGTGCCAGCAGACTCAGAGGGGCTAGCGGGACAACCGGGGAGCTGTTTTTT. As protein: CASRLRGASGTTGELFF.